Detailed here is one T cell receptor beta chain. Antigen: not known. These data come from a study of CD8+ T cells in alopecia areata. As for the study in general: Severity of treated patients was scored by affected scalp percentage.

As for treatment: oral pan-JAK inhibitor, 5-10 mg twice daily. The investigators collected lesional scalp punch biopsies and peripheral blood from alopecia areata patients. Findings of the study overall: Throughout tofacitinib, many expanded lesional clones continued to persist in scalp and blood.

Extraction and reverse transcription of RNA yielded cDNA as the sequencing template. Assay: immunoSEQ multiplex PCR; the TCRdb copy retains only in-frame clones and omits some. The sample records about 120,000 clones, 50% to 75% being singletons. The germline V gene has CDR1 ENHRY and CDR2 SYGVKD. The CDR3 is 15 amino acids. After removal of 4 bases from V and 0 bases from J, the junction contained 4 bases not matched to a gene. This TCR was sampled from a human donor with alopecia areata. Sequenced here: CD8+ T cells sorted from blood, sampled at week 24, from a patient treated with tofacitinib. The V gene is TRBV10-3, the J gene TRBJ2-7, with 9 bases matching TRBD1. This chain's CDR3 is CAISGGDRVSYEQYF. CDR3 nucleotides: TGTGCCATCAGTGGGGGGGACAGGGTCTCCTACGAGCAGTACTTC.